The 2 T cell receptor beta chains presented below share a single source sample, sequenced in a study of OX40 agonist ivuxolimab in advanced cancers. The table came from immunoSEQ multiplex PCR; TCRdb's copy has only in-frame clones and leaves some out. The table has about 98,000 clones, around 88% seen once. This specimen consisted of CD4+ or CD8+ T cells sorted from blood, obtained in a trial of the OX40 agonist ivuxolimab. These receptors came from an adult with an advanced solid tumor such as melanoma, head and neck, liver or kidney cancer.

This clone was found a few times. V usage is TRBV18 and J usage is TRBJ1-5; no firm D call. The CDR3 has 14 residues. CDR1 and CDR2 from the germline V gene are KGHSH and LQKENI. Trimming removed 0 bases from V and 6 bases from J, with 9 bases in between. The CDR3 is CASSPPFQGQPQHF. In DNA, the CDR3 is TGTGCCAGCTCACCACCGTTTCAAGGTCAGCCCCAGCATTTT.

The rearrangement links TRBV5-1 to TRBJ2-7, with 10 bases that match TRBD1. Germline CDR1 SGHRS, CDR2 YFSETQ. The CDR3 length is 16 residues. V lost 7 bases and J lost 4; bases outside the gene matches: 14. The chain's CDR3 is CASSSFGQGEGYEQYF. In DNA form, the CDR3 reads TGCGCCAGCTCAAGCTTCGGACAGGGGGAAGGGTACGAGCAGTACTTC.